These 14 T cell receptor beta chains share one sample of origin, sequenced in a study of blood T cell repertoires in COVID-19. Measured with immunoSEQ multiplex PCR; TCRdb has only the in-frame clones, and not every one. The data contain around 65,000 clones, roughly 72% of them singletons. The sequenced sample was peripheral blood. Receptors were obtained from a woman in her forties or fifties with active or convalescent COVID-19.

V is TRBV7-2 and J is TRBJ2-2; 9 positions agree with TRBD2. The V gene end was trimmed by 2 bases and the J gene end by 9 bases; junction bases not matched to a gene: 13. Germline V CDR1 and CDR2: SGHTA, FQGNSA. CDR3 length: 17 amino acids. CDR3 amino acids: CASSLSRGRVGLRELFF. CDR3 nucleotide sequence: TGTGCCAGCAGCTTATCGCGCGGGAGGGTTGGCTTACGGGAGCTGTTTTTT.

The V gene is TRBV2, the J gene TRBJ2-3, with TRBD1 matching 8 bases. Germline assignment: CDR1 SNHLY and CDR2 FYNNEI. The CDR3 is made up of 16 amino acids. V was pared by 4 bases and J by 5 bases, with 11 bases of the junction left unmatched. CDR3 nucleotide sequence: TGTGCCAGCAGTGCGGACACCGGACAGGGCCTAGATACGCAGTATTTT. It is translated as CASSADTGQGLDTQYF.

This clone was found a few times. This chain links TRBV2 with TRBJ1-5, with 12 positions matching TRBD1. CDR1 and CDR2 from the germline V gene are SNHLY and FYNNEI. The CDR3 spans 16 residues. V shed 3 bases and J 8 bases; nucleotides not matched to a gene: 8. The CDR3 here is CASSDGDRGPLEPQHF. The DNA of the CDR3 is TGTGCCAGCAGTGACGGGGACAGGGGGCCTCTGGAGCCCCAGCATTTT. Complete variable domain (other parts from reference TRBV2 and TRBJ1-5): EPEVTQTPSHQVTQMGQEVILRCVPISNHLYFYWYRQILGQKVEFLVSFYNNEISEKSEIFDDQFSVERPDGSNFTLKIRSTKLEDSAMYFCASSDGDRGPLEPQHFGDGTRLSIL.

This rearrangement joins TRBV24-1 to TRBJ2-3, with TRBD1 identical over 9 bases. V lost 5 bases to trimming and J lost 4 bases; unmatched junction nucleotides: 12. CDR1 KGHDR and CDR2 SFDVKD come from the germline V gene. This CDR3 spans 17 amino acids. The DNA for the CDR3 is TGTGCCACCAGTGTCCGATCCGGGACAGGGAATCCAGATACGCAGTATTTT. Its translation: CATSVRSGTGNPDTQYF.

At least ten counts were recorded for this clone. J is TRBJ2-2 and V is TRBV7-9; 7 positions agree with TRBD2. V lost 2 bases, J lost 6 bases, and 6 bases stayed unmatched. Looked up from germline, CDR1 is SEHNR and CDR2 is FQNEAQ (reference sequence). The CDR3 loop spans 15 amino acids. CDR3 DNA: TGTGCCAGCAGCTTAAACGGACTAGTCTCCGGGGAGCTGTTTTTT. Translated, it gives CASSLNGLVSGELFF.

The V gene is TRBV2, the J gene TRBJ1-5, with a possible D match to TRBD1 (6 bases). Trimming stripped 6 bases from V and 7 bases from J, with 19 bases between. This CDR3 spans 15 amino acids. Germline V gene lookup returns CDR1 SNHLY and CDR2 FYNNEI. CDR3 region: CASSSSGRGRQPQHF. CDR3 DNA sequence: TGTGCCAGCAGCTCCTCGGGCAGGGGAAGGCAGCCCCAGCATTTT.

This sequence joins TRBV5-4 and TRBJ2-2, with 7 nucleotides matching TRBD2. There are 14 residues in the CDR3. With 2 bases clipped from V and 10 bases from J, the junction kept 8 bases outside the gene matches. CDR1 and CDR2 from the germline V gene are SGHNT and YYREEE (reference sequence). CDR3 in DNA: TGTGCCAGCAGCTTCGCTAGCGGAACGCAGGAGCTGTTTTTT. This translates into CASSFASGTQELFF.

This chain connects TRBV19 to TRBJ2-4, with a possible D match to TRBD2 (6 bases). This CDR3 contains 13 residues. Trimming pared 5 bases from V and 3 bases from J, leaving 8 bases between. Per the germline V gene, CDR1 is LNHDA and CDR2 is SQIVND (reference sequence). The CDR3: CASSLGGKNIQYF. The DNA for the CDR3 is TGTGCCAGTAGTCTCGGGGGCAAAAACATTCAGTACTTC.

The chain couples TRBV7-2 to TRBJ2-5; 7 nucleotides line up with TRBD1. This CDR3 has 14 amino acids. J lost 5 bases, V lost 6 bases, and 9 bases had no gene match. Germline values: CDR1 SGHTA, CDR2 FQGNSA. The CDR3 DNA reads TGTGCCAGCAGGATTCGAGGGGGCCCCGAGACCCAGTACTTC. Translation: CASRIRGGPETQYF. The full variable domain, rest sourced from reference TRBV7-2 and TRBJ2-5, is GAGVSQSPSNKVTEKGKDVELRCDPISGHTALYWYRQSLGQGLEFLIYFQGNSAPDKSGLPSDRFSAERTGGSVSTLTIQRTQQEDSAVYLCASRIRGGPETQYFGPGTRLLVL.

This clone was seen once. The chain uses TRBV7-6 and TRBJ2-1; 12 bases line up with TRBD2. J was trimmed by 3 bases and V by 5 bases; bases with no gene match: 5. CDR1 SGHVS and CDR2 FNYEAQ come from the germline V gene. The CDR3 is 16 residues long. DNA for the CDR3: TGTGCCAGCAGCCGGACTAGCGGGGTCCGCTACAATGAGCAGTTCTTC. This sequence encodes CASSRTSGVRYNEQFF.

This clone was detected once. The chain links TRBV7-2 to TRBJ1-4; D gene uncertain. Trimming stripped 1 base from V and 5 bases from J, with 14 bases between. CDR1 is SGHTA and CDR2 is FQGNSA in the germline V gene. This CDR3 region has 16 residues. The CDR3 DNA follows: TGTGCCAGCAGCTTAGAGGCAGACTTCCCCAATGAAAAACTGTTTTTT. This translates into CASSLEADFPNEKLFF.

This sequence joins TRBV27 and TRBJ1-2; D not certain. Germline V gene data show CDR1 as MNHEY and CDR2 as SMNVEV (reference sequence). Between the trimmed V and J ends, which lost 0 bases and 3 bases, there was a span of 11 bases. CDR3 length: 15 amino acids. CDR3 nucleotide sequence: TGTGCCAGCAGTTTATCGTTCAGGCCGGACTATGGCTACACCTTC. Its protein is CASSLSFRPDYGYTF.

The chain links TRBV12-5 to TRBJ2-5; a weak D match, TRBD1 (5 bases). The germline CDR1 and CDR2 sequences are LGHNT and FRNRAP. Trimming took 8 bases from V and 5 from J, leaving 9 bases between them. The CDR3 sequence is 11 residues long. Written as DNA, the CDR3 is TGTGCTAGTAGGGGATCGGAGACCCAGTACTTC. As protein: CASRGSETQYF.

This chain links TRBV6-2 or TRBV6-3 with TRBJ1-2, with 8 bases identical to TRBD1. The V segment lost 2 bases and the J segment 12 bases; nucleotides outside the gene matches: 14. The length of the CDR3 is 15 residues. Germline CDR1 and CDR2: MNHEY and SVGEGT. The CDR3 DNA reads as TGTGCCAGCAGTTACCCTGGACAGGGCCAGGCGGCTCACACCTTC. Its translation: CASSYPGQGQAAHTF.